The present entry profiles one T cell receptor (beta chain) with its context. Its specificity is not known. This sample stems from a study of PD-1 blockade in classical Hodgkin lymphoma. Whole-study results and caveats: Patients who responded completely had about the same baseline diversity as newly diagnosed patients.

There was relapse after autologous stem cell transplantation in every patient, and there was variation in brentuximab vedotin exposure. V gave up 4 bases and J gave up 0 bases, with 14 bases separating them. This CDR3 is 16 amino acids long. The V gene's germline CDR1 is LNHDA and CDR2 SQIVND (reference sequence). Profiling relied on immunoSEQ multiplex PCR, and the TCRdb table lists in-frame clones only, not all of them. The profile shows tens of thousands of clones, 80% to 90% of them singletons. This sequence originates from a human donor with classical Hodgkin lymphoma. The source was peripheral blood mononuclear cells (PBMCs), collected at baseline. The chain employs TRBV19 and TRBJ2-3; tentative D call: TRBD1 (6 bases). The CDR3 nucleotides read TGTGCCAGTAGTAGAGTGGCAGGGGCCAGCACAGATACGCAGTATTTT. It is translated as CASSRVAGASTDTQYF.